The TCR beta chain described here comes from a study of T-cell memory formation after mild COVID-19. Study observations and caveats: CD4/CD8 balance characterized clones contracting day 15 to 85, and CD4+ skew characterized later expanders.

After removal of 9 bases from V and 0 bases from J, the junction contained 4 bases not matched to a gene. The CDR3 contains 13 residues. Per the germline V gene, CDR1 is SEHNR and CDR2 is FQNEAQ (reference sequence). UMIs and sample barcodes were carried by the TCR alpha and TCR beta cDNA libraries that 5'RACE produced using constant-segment primers. MiXCR, applied by TCRdb to the 5' RACE reads, yields one record per CDR3 protein. The data hold fewer than 250,000 distinct CDR3 sequences, with about 27% observed a single time. As for this clonotype: What it recognizes is unknown.

Input material: PBMCs or a T cell subset sorted from them (not recorded which). The origin of this receptor is an adult woman who had mild COVID-19 (a few samples of this study predate the infection). Cell type and time point are not known. The chain links TRBV7-9 to TRBJ2-7; 8 nucleotides agree with TRBD2. CDR3 sequence reads: CASRGTSSYEQYF. In nucleotides, the CDR3 is TGTGCCAGTAGAGGGACTAGCTCCTACGAGCAGTACTTC.